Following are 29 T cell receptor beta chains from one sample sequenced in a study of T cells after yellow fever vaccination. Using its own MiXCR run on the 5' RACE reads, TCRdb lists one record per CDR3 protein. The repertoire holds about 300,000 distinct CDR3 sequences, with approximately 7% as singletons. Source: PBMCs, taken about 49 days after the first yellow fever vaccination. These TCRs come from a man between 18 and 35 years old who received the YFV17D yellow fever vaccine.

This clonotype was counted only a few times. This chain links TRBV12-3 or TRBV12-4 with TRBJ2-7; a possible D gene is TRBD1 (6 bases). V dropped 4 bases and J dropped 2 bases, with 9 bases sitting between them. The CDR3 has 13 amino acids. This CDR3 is CASSWAGAYEQYV. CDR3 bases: TGTGCCAGCAGTTGGGCAGGGGCCTACGAGCAGTACGTC.

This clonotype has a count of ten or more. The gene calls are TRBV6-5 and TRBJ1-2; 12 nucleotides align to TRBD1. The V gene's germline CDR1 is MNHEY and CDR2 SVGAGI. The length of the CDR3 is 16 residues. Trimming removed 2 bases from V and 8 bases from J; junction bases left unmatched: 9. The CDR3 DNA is TGTGCCAGCAGTTACGAGTGGGACAGGGGGCTGGGCGGCTACACCTTC. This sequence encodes CASSYEWDRGLGGYTF.

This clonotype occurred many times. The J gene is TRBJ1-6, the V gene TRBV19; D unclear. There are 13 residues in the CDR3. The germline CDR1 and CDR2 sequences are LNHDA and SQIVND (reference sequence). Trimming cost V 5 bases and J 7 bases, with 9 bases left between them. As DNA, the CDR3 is TGTGCCAGTAGTCTCACGGAGAATTCACCCCTCCACTTT. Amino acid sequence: CASSLTENSPLHF.

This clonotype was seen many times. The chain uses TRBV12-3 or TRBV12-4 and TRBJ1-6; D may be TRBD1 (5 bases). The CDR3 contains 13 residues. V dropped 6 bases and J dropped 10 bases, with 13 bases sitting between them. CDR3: CASSSTRGSPLHF. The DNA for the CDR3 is TGTGCCAGCAGCTCTACTCGGGGGTCACCCCTCCACTTT.

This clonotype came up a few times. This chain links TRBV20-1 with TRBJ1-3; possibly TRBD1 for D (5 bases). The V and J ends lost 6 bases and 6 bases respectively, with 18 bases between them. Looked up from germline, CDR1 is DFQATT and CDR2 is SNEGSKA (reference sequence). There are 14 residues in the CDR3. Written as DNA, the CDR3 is TGCAGTGCCCGGACACCCCCTTTGGAAAACACCATATATTTT. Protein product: CSARTPPLENTIYF.

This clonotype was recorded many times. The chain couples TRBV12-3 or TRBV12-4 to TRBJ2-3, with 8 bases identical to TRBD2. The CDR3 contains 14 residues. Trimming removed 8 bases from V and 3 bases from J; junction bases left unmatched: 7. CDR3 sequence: CASALGGGTDTQYF. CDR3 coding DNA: TGTGCCAGCGCTCTCGGGGGGGGGACAGATACGCAGTATTTT.

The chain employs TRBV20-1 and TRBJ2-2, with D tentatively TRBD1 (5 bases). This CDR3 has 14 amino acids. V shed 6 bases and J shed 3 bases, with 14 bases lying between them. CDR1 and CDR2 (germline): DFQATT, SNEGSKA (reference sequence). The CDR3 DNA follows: TGCAGTGCCCCCCGCCCAGGGTACACCGGGGAGCTGTTTTTT. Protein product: CSAPRPGYTGELFF.

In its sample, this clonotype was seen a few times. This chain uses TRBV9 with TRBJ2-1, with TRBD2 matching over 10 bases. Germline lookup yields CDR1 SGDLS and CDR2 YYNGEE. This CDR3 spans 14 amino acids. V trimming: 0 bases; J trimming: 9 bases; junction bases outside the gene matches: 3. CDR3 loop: CASSVVGTSAEQFF. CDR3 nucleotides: TGTGCCAGCAGCGTAGTCGGGACTAGCGCTGAGCAGTTCTTC.

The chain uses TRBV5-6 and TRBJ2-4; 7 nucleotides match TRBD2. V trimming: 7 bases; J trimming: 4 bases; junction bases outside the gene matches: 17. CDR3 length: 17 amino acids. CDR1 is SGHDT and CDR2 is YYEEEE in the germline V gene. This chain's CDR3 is CASSPRGEWLRKNIQYF. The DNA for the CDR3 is TGTGCCAGCTCACCTCGGGGGGAATGGCTTCGGAAAAACATTCAGTACTTC.

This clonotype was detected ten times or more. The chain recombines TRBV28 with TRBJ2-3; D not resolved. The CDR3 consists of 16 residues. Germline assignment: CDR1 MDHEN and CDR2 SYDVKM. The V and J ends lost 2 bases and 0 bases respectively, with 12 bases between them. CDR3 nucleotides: TGTGCCAGCAGTTTAAGTGGTCGTACTAGCACAGATACGCAGTATTTT. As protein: CASSLSGRTSTDTQYF.

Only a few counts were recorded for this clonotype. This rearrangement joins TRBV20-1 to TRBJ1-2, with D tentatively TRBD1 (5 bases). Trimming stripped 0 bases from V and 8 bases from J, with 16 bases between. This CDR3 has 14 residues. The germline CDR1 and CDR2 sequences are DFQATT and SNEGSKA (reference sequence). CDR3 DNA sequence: TGCAGTGCTAGAGATCATGTTGGGGCGATGGGCTACACCTTC. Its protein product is CSARDHVGAMGYTF.

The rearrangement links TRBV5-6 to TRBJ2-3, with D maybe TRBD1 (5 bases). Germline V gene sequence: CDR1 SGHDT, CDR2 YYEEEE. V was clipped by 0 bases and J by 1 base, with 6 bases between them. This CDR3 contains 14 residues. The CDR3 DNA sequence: TGTGCCAGCAGCTTGGAGACAGGCACAGATACGCAGTATTTT. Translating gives CASSLETGTDTQYF.

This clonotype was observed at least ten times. The DNA for the CDR3 is TGTGCCAGCAGTTCGGACAGGATCAGCAATCAGCCCCAGCATTTT. As protein: CASSSDRISNQPQHF. The chain uses TRBV6-5 and TRBJ1-5; 7 nucleotides line up with TRBD1. The V segment lost 4 bases and the J segment 1 base; nucleotides outside the gene matches: 4. The germline CDR1 and CDR2 sequences are MNHEY and SVGAGI. The CDR3 has 15 amino acids.

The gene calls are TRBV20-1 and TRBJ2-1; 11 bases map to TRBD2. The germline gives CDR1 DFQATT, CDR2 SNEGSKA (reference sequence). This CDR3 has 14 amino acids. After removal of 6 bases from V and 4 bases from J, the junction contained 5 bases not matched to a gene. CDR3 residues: CSAGLAAPYNEQFF. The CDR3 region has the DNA TGCAGTGCGGGACTAGCGGCCCCTTACAATGAGCAGTTCTTC.

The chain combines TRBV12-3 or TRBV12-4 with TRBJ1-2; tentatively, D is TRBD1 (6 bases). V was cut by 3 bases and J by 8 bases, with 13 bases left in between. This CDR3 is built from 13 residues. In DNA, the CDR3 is TGTGCCAGCAGTTTCGTACAGGGTAGAGGCTACACCTTC. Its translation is CASSFVQGRGYTF.

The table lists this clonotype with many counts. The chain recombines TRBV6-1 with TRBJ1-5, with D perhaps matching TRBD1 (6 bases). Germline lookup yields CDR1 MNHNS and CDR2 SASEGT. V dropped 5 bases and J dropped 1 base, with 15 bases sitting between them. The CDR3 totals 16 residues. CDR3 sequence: CASSKWGADSNQPQHF. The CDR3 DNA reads TGTGCCAGCAGTAAGTGGGGGGCTGACAGCAATCAGCCCCAGCATTTT.

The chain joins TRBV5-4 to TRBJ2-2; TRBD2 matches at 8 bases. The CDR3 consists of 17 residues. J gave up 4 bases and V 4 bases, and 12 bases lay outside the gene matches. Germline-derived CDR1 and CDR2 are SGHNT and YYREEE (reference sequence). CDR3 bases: TGTGCCAGCAGCCACCAGGGCGGGGGGCACTTCACCGGGGAGCTGTTTTTT. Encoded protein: CASSHQGGGHFTGELFF. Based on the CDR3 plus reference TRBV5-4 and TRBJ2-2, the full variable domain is ETGVTQSPTHLIKTRGQQVTLRCSSQSGHNTVSWYQQALGQGPQFIFQYYREEENGRGNFPPRFSGLQFPNYSSELNVNALELDDSALYLCASSHQGGGHFTGELFFGEGSRLTVL.

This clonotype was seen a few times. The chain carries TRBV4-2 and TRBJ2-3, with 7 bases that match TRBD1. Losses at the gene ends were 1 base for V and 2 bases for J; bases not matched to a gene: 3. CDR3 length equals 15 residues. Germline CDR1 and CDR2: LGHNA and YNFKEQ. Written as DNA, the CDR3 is TGTGCCAGCAGCCAAGGACAGGGTCTCACAGATACGCAGTATTTT. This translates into CASSQGQGLTDTQYF.

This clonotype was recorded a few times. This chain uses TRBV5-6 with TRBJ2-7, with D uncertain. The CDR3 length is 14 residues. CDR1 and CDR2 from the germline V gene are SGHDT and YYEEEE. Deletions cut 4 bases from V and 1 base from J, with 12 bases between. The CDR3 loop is CASSRLDVSYEQYV. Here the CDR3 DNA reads TGTGCCAGCAGCAGGCTGGACGTTTCCTACGAGCAGTACGTC.

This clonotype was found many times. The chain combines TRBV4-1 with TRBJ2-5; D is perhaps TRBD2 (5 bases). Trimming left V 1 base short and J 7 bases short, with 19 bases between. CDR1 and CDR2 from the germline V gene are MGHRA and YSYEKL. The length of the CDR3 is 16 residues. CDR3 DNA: TGCGCCAGCAGCCAAGCGAACCTGGGCGGCGGAGGGACCCAGTACTTC. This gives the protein CASSQANLGGGGTQYF.

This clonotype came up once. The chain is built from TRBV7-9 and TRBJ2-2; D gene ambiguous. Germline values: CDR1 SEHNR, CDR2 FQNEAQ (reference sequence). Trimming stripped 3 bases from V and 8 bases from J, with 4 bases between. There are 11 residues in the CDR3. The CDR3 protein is CASSLEGELFF. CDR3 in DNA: TGTGCCAGCAGCTTGGAGGGGGAGCTGTTTTTT. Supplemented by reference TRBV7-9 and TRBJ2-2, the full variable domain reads DTGVSQNPRHKITKRGQNVTFRCDPISEHNRLYWYRQTLGQGPEFLTYFQNEAQLEKSRLLSDRFSAERPKGSFSTLEIQRTEQGDSAMYLCASSLEGELFFGEGSRLTVL.

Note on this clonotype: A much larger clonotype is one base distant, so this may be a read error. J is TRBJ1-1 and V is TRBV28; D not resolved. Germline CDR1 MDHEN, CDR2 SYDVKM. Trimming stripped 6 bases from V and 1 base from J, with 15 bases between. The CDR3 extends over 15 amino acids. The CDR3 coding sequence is TGTGCCAGCAGAAAAGCGATTTGGTGGAACACTGAAGCTTTCTTT. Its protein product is CASRKAIWWNTEAFF.

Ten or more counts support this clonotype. CDR3 in DNA: TGCAGTGGAGCGCCCCCGGGGAACAATGAGCAGTTCTTC. Residues: CSGAPPGNNEQFF. V gene TRBV20-1 combines with J gene TRBJ2-1; D might be TRBD2 (5 bases). Germline V gives CDR1 DFQATT, CDR2 SNEGSKA (reference sequence). V shed 7 bases and J shed 5 bases, with 15 bases lying between them. This CDR3 is 13 amino acids long.

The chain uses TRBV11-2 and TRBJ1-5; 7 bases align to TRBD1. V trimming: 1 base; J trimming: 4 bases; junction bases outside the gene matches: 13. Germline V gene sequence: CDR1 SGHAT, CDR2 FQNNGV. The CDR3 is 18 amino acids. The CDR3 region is CASSLGGPGGSSNQPQHF. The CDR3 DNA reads TGTGCCAGCAGCTTAGGTGGACCAGGGGGTAGTTCTAATCAGCCCCAGCATTTT.

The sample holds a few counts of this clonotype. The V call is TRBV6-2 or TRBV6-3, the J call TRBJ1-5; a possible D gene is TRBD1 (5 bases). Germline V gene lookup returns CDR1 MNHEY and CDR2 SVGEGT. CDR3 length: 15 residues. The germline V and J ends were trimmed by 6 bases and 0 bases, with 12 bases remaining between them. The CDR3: CASSSGLYSNQPQHF. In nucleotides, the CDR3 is TGTGCCAGCAGCTCGGGACTTTATAGCAATCAGCCCCAGCATTTT.

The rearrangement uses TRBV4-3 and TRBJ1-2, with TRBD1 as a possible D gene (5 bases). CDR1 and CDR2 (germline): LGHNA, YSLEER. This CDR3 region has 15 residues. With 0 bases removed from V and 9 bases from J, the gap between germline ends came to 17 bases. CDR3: CASSQDPLTGTSYTF. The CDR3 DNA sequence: TGCGCCAGCAGCCAAGACCCTCTGACGGGGACCAGCTACACCTTC.

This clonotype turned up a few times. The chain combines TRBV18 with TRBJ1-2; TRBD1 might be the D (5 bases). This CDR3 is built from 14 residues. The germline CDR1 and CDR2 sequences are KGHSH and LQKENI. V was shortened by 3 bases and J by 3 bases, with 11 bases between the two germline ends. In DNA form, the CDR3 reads TGTGCCAGCTCACCGCAGGGCAGGGACTATGGCTACACCTTC. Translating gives CASSPQGRDYGYTF.

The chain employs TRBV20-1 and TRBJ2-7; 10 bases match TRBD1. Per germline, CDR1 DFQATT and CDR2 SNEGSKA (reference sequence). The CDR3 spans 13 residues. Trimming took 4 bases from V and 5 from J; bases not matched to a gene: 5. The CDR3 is CSAIGTGDHEQYF. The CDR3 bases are TGCAGTGCTATCGGGACAGGGGACCACGAGCAGTACTTC.

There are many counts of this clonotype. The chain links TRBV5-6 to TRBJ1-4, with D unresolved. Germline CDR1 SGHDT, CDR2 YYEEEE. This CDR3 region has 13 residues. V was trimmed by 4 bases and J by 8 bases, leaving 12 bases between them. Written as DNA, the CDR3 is TGTGCCAGCAGCCGAGGATACGGAGAAAAACTGTTTTTT. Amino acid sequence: CASSRGYGEKLFF.